A selection of T cell receptor beta chains follows, all from one sample in a study of T-cell memory formation after mild COVID-19. TCRdb reprocessed the 5' RACE reads via MiXCR and lists one record per CDR3 protein. This sample carries around 36,000 distinct CDR3 sequences, about an eighth of them seen once, and the ten largest clones take just under 30%. Material for sequencing was PBMCs or a T cell subset sorted from them (not recorded which). These receptors originate from a man younger than 30 who had mild COVID-19 (a few samples of this study predate the infection). Cell type and time point are not known. CDR3s include the opening cysteine and the closing phenylalanine or tryptophan. A D gene is named only where the DNA matches it firmly. A row's size may be missing; if present it is once, few, many or a size class.

many | TRBJ2-3 | TRBV20-1 | NA | CSARGVGGEGLDTQYF | TGCAGTGCTAGAGGGGTCGGGGGAGAAGGTTTAGATACGCAGTATTTT
NA | TRBJ1-5 | TRBV6-2/TRBV6-3 | TRBD1 | CASSYWDSSQPQHF | TGTGCCAGCAGTTACTGGGACAGCAGTCAGCCCCAGCATTTT
NA | TRBJ2-5 | TRBV20-1 | TRBD2 | CSAPLAGGLQETQYF | TGCAGTGCTCCCCTAGCGGGGGGCTTGCAAGAGACCCAGTACTTC
large | TRBJ1-1 | TRBV2 | TRBD1 | CASSLRQGNTEAFF | TGTGCCAGCAGTCTCAGACAGGGAAACACTGAAGCTTTCTTT
many | TRBJ1-3 | TRBV6-5 | NA | CASSYWQGSSGNTIYF | TGTGCCAGCAGTTACTGGCAGGGAAGTTCTGGAAACACCATATATTTT
many | TRBJ1-5 | TRBV4-1 | TRBD1 | CASSDRTGFRGNQPQHF | TGCGCCAGCAGCGATCGGACAGGGTTTCGAGGCAATCAGCCCCAGCATTTT
many | TRBJ1-1 | TRBV7-8 | TRBD1 | CASSLQGGTEAFF | TGTGCCAGCAGCTTGCAGGGGGGCACTGAAGCTTTCTTT
few | TRBJ2-2 | TRBV7-3 | NA | CASSPKAGRTGELFF | TGTGCCAGCAGTCCAAAGGCAGGGCGAACCGGGGAGCTGTTTTTT
NA | TRBJ2-5 | TRBV29-1 | NA | CSVVIVGTQYF | TGCAGCGTTGTGATAGTGGGGACCCAGTACTTC
many | TRBJ1-1 | TRBV20-1 | NA | CSARDRVGGDTEAFF | TGCAGTGCTAGAGATAGGGTGGGGGGAGACACTGAAGCTTTCTTT
NA | TRBJ2-1 | TRBV6-2/TRBV6-3 | TRBD2 | CASAGGGSYNEQFF | TGTGCCAGCGCGGGGGGCGGGAGCTACAATGAGCAGTTCTTC
many | TRBJ2-7 | TRBV27 | NA | CASSPTKVNPYEQYF | TGTGCCAGCAGTCCGACGAAGGTAAACCCCTACGAGCAGTACTTC
many | TRBJ2-3 | TRBV28 | TRBD2 | CASRVAGGHADTQYF | TGTGCCAGCAGGGTAGCGGGGGGGCATGCAGATACGCAGTATTTT
NA | TRBJ1-2 | TRBV19 | NA | CASRPGDYGYTF | TGTGCCAGTAGACCAGGGGACTATGGCTACACCTTC
many | TRBJ2-5 | TRBV4-3 | NA | CASSQGVGREQETQYF | TGCGCCAGCAGCCAAGGGGTAGGCAGGGAGCAAGAGACCCAGTACTTC
many | TRBJ1-1 | TRBV9 | NA | CASSPTDMNTEAFF | TGTGCCAGCAGCCCGACAGACATGAACACTGAAGCTTTCTTT
many | TRBJ2-4 | TRBV20-1 | NA | CSAGASSRNIQYF | TGCAGTGCCGGAGCGAGCTCAAGGAACATTCAGTACTTC
many | TRBJ1-5 | TRBV15 | NA | CATSRVGGGRLASNQPQHF | TGTGCCACCAGCAGAGTAGGTGGGGGGCGCTTGGCGAGCAATCAGCCCCAGCATTTT
many | TRBJ1-5 | TRBV3-1 | NA | CASSQGAGAVQPQHF | TGTGCCAGCAGCCAAGGAGCCGGGGCCGTCCAGCCCCAGCATTTT
many | TRBJ2-2 | TRBV6-2/TRBV6-3 | TRBD2 | CASSYLRGGQYTGELFF | TGTGCCAGCAGTTACCTGCGGGGGGGCCAGTACACCGGGGAGCTGTTTTTT
NA | TRBJ2-5 | TRBV25-1 | NA | CASEINRPGETQYF | TGTGCCAGCGAAATCAACAGGCCGGGAGAGACCCAGTACTTC
many | TRBJ2-1 | TRBV7-9 | TRBD2 | CASSLAGGPSYNEQFF | TGTGCCAGCAGCTTGGCGGGGGGGCCTTCCTACAATGAGCAGTTCTTC
many | TRBJ2-5 | TRBV7-2 | NA | CASSLMGGQETQYF | TGTGCCAGCAGCCTTATGGGGGGCCAAGAGACCCAGTACTTC
many | TRBJ2-2 | TRBV11-2 | NA | CASSPEGLELFF | TGTGCCAGCAGCCCCGAGGGCTTGGAGCTGTTTTTT
NA | TRBJ2-1 | TRBV20-1 | TRBD2 | CSAPRSGLAGNNEQFF | TGCAGTGCTCCCCGCTCGGGACTAGCGGGAAACAATGAGCAGTTCTTC
many | TRBJ1-6 | TRBV20-1 | TRBD1 | CSARDPDRGFYNSPLHF | TGCAGTGCTAGAGATCCGGACAGGGGGTTCTATAATTCACCCCTCCACTTT
many | TRBJ1-1 | TRBV20-1 | TRBD1 | CSARQGGTEAFF | TGCAGTGCACGACAGGGGGGAACTGAAGCTTTCTTT
many | TRBJ2-1 | TRBV29-1 | TRBD2 | CSVDTSGGGNEQFF | TGCAGCGTCGATACTAGCGGGGGTGGCAATGAGCAGTTCTTC
NA | TRBJ2-5 | TRBV2 | TRBD2 | CASTHGLADQETQYF | TGTGCCAGCACCCATGGACTAGCGGACCAAGAGACCCAGTACTTC
few | TRBJ1-2 | TRBV2 | TRBD1 | CASSEARTGVRPGYTF | TGTGCCAGCAGTGAAGCCCGGACAGGGGTCCGGCCTGGCTACACCTTC
few | TRBJ1-3 | TRBV9 | NA | CASSADYSGNTIYF | TGTGCCAGCAGCGCTGATTACTCTGGAAACACCATATATTTT
NA | TRBJ2-7 | TRBV5-1 | TRBD1 | CASSPRDSAYEQYF | TGCGCCAGCAGCCCCCGGGACAGTGCCTACGAGCAGTACTTC